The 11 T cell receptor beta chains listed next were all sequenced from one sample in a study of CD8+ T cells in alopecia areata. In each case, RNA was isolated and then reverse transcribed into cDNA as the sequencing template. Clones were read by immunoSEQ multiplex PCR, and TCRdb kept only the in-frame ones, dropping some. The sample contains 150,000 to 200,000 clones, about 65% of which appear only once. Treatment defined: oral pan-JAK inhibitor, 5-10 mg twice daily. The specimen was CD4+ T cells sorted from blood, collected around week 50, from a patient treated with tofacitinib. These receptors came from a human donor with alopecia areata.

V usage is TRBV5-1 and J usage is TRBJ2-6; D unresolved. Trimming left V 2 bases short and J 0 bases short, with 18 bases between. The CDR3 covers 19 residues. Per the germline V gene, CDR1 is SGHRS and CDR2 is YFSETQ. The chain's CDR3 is CASSLEQHSYASGANVLTF. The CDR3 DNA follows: TGCGCCAGCAGCTTAGAACAGCATTCGTATGCCTCTGGGGCCAACGTCCTGACTTTC.

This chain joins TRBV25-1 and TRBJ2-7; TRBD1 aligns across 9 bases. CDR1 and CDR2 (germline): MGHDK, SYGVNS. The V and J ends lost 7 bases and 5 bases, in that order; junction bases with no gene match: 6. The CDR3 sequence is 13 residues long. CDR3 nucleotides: TGTGCCAGCACCGGGACAGGGAGGCACGAGCAGTACTTC. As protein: CASTGTGRHEQYF.

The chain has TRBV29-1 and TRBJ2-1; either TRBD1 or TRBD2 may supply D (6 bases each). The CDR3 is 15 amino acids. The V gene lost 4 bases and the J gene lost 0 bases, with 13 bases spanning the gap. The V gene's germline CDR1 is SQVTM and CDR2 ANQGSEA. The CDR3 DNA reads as TGCAGCGTTGTATTATGGGGGGCCTCCTACAATGAGCAGTTCTTC. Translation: CSVVLWGASYNEQFF.

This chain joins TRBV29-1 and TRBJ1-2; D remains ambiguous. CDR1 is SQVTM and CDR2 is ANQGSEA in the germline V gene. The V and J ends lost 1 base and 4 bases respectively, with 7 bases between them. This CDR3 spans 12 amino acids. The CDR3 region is CSVEGASYGYTF. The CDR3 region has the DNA TGCAGCGTTGAAGGGGCTAGCTATGGCTACACCTTC.

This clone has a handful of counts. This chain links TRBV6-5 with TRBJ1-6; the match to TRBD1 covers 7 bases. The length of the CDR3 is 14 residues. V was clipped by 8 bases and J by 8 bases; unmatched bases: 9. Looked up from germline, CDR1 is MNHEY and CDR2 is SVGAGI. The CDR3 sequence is CASGIRDRYSPLHF. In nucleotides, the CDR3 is TGTGCCAGCGGTATCCGGGACAGATATTCACCCCTCCACTTT.

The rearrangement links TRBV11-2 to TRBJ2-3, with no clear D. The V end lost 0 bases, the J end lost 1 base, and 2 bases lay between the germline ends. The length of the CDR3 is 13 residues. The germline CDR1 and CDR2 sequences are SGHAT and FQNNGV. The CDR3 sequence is CASSLDRTDTQYF. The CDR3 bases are TGTGCCAGCAGCTTAGATCGCACAGATACGCAGTATTTT.

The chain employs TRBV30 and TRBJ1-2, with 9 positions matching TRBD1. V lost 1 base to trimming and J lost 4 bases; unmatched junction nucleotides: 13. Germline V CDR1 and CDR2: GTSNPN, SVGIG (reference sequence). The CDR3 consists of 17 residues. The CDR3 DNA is TGTGCCTGGAGTGGACAAATGCCTGGGACAGGGAGCTATGGCTACACCTTC. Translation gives CAWSGQMPGTGSYGYTF.

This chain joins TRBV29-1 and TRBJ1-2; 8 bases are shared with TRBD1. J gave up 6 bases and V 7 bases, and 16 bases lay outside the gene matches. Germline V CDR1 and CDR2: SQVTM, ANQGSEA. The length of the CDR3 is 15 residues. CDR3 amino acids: CSASPTGAPMDGYTF. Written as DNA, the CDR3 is TGCAGCGCCTCCCCGACAGGGGCGCCTATGGATGGCTACACCTTC.

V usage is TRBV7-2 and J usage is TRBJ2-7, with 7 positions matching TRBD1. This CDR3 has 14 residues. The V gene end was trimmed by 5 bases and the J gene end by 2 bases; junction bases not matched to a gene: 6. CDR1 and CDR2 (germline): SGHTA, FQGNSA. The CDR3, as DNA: TGTGCCAGCAGCGCCTCGGGACAGACCTACGAGCAGTACTTC. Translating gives CASSASGQTYEQYF.

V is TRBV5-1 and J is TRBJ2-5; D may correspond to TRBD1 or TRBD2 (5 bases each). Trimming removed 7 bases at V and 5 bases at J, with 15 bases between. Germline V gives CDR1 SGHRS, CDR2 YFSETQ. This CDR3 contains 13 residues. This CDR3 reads CASRLGERETQYF. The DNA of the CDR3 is TGCGCCAGCCGCCTGGGGGAGAGGGAGACCCAGTACTTC.

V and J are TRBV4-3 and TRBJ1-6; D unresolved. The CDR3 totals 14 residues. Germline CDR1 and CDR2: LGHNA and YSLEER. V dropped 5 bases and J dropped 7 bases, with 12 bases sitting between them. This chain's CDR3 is CASSYGSNNSPLHF. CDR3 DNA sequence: TGCGCCAGCAGCTACGGGAGTAACAATTCACCCCTCCACTTT.